The 12 T cell receptor beta chains below all came from one sample that was sequenced in a study of identical twins. MiXCR was run by TCRdb on the 5' RACE reads, yielding one entry per CDR3 protein. The sample has about 720,000 distinct CDR3 sequences, 18% seen once. These records were also assigned to another study, of T cells expressing NK-cell markers.

What was sequenced was PBMCs. Receptors originate from a woman aged 18-29 years in good health.

This clonotype was detected only a few times. The rearrangement uses TRBV10-3 and TRBJ2-7; a weak D match, TRBD1 (6 bases). Germline CDR1 ENHRY, CDR2 SYGVKD. The CDR3 runs to 14 residues. Trimming cost V 10 bases and J 0 bases, with 16 bases left between them. CDR3 residues: CATGAGQNSYEQYF. The CDR3 nucleotides read TGTGCCACCGGGGCTGGACAGAACTCCTACGAGCAGTACTTC.

This clonotype was counted only a few times. This chain uses TRBV29-1 with TRBJ1-1; D is ambiguous. This CDR3 has 10 residues. Germline V CDR1 and CDR2: SQVTM, ANQGSEA. The germline V and J ends were trimmed by 5 bases and 2 bases, with 3 bases remaining between them. The CDR3 nucleotides are TGCAGCGTTTCTAACACTGAAGCTTTCTTT. Its translation is CSVSNTEAFF.

The rearrangement links TRBV5-6 to TRBJ2-3; the match to TRBD1 covers 8 bases. V lost 0 bases and J lost 2; bases outside the gene matches: 8. The CDR3 sequence is 17 residues long. Germline V gene lookup returns CDR1 SGHDT and CDR2 YYEEEE. Here the CDR3 DNA reads TGTGCCAGCAGCTTGGGGCCTCCGGGACAGGCCACAGATACGCAGTATTTT. It encodes CASSLGPPGQATDTQYF.

This clonotype has more than one count but fewer than ten. V usage is TRBV6-2 or TRBV6-3 and J usage is TRBJ2-1; 14 nucleotides agree with TRBD2. The CDR3 spans 16 residues. Germline loops: CDR1 MNHEY, CDR2 SVGEGT. V lost 6 bases and J lost 7; bases outside the gene matches: 8. The CDR3 DNA sequence: TGTGCCAGCAGCTCGCGACTAGCGGGAGGGCAGAATGAGCAGTTCTTC. As protein: CASSSRLAGGQNEQFF.

V is TRBV11-2 and J is TRBJ2-7, with 12 bases identical to TRBD2. This CDR3 contains 15 residues. Germline V lookup: CDR1 SGHAT, CDR2 FQNNGV. This chain's CDR3 is CASMRLAGAELEQYF. The CDR3 nucleotides read TGTGCTAGTATGAGACTAGCGGGGGCCGAATTGGAGCAGTACTTC.

This clonotype was seen a handful of times. This sequence joins TRBV7-2 and TRBJ2-5; D is perhaps TRBD1 (6 bases). Germline assignment: CDR1 SGHTA and CDR2 FQGNSA. Trimming pared 1 base from V and 7 bases from J, leaving 13 bases between. The CDR3 contains 14 residues. CDR3 coding DNA: TGTGCCAGCAGCTTAGTATCCAGGGGAAGGACCCAGTACTTC. Translated: CASSLVSRGRTQYF.

V usage is TRBV7-9 and J usage is TRBJ2-3; D is unresolved. Germline V gene data show CDR1 as SEHNR and CDR2 as FQNEAQ (reference sequence). This CDR3 contains 14 residues. Trimming pared 6 bases from V and 8 bases from J, leaving 18 bases between. The chain's CDR3 is CASSFGDTYGTQYF. The CDR3 coding sequence is TGTGCCAGCAGTTTCGGAGACACTTATGGTACGCAGTATTTT.

In this sample, this clonotype turned up a few times. The V gene is TRBV6-1, the J gene TRBJ2-7, with 10 bases matching TRBD2. The length of the CDR3 is 14 residues. The V and J ends lost 7 bases and 1 base, in that order; junction bases with no gene match: 4. CDR1 MNHNS and CDR2 SASEGT come from the germline V gene. The CDR3, as DNA: TGTGCCAGCACCGTAGCGGGGGGTTCCTACGAGCAGTACTTC. Translation gives CASTVAGGSYEQYF.

The V call is TRBV28, the J call TRBJ2-7; the D is unclear. Per germline, CDR1 MDHEN and CDR2 SYDVKM. The CDR3 totals 13 residues. The V end was cut by 6 bases, the J end by 0 bases, with 9 bases between. The CDR3 region is CASRPFISYEQYF. The DNA for the CDR3 is TGTGCCAGCAGGCCGTTTATCTCCTACGAGCAGTACTTC.

This chain joins TRBV7-2 and TRBJ2-5, with TRBD2 identical over 11 bases. Germline V gene lookup returns CDR1 SGHTA and CDR2 FQGNSA. CDR3 length equals 15 residues. J lost 2 bases, V lost 5 bases, and 4 bases had no gene match. CDR3 region: CASSIGTSGQETQYF. The CDR3 bases are TGTGCCAGCAGCATCGGGACTAGCGGACAAGAGACCCAGTACTTC.

This clonotype turned up a few times. The chain recombines TRBV10-1 with TRBJ2-1; 7 bases fit TRBD1. V was pared by 5 bases and J by 6 bases, with 7 bases of the junction left unmatched. The CDR3 covers 14 residues. The germline CDR1 and CDR2 sequences are WNHNN and SYGVQD (reference sequence). CDR3 coding DNA: TGCGCCAGCAGTACCCCGACAGGGCCCAATGAGCAGTTCTTC. Protein: CASSTPTGPNEQFF.

The chain employs TRBV15 and TRBJ2-5; D unresolved. Between the trimmed V and J ends, which lost 5 bases and 3 bases, there was a span of 4 bases. From germline, CDR1 is LNHNV and CDR2 YYDKDF (reference sequence). The CDR3 covers 11 residues. The CDR3 protein is CATSLEETQYF. Here the CDR3 DNA reads TGTGCCACCAGCTTGGAAGAGACCCAGTACTTC.